This TCR beta chain was sequenced for a study of blood T cell repertoires in COVID-19. Across the whole study: The origin of the acute and convalescent COVID-19 samples was the United States, Italy and Spain. Sample material is recorded as cDNA or gDNA derived from T cells, B-cell-depleted T cells, or PBMCs.

Original methodology: Estimated nucleated cell counts came from reference gene primer amplification. TCRdb keeps only in-frame clones here, not all; method: immunoSEQ multiplex PCR. V, J and clone size derive from that table, while D and trimming were established from the DNA sequence. The sample yields over 300,000 clones, around nine tenths seen once. Residents of approximately 25 US areas, aged 18 to 89 years, made up the participants. The source is a woman in her thirties or forties who had recovered from COVID-19. The sequencing input was PBMCs or T cells enriched from blood (not recorded which).

The CDR3 sequence: CSASSRQGMNTEAFF. CDR3 DNA: TGCAGTGCTAGTAGTCGTCAGGGGATGAACACTGAAGCTTTCTTT. The chain carries TRBV20-1 and TRBJ1-1, with D tentatively TRBD1 (6 bases). With 3 bases removed from V and 0 bases from J, the gap between germline ends came to 14 bases. Per the germline V gene, CDR1 is DFQATT and CDR2 is SNEGSKA (reference sequence). The CDR3 has 15 residues.